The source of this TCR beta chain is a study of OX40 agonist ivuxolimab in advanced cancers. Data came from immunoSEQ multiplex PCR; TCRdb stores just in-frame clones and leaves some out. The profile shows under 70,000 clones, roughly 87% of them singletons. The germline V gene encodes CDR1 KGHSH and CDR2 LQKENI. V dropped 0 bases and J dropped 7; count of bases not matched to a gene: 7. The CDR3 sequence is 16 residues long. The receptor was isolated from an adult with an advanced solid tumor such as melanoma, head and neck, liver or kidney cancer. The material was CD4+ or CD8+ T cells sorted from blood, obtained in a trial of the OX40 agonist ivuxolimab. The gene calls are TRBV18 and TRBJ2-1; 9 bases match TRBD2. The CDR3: CASSPPVASGVNEQFF. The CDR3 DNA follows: TGTGCCAGCTCACCACCGGTGGCTAGCGGGGTTAATGAGCAGTTCTTC.